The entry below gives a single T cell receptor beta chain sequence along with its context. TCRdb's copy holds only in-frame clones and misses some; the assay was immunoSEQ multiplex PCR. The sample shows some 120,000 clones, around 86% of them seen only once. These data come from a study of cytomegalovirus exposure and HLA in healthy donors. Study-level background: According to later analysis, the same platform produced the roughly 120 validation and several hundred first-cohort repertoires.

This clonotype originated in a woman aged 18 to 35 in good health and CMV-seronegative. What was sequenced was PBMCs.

CDR3 amino acids: CASSQTRNTEAFF. The CDR3 coding sequence is TGTGCCAGCAGTCAGACAAGGAACACTGAAGCTTTCTTT. The chain employs TRBV6-5 and TRBJ1-1, with unresolved D. Per the germline V gene, CDR1 is MNHEY and CDR2 is SVGAGI. The CDR3 loop spans 13 amino acids. The V and J ends lost 5 bases and 1 base respectively, with 8 bases between them.